This TCR beta chain is from a study of beta chain features in type 1 diabetes. Study context: Sorted cells examined across all samples numbered approximately 100 million. Study outcomes and limitations: A cDNA-based sequencing approach could over-represent cells with high TCR expression.

The CDR3 covers 13 residues. The V gene's germline CDR1 is MNHEY and CDR2 SVGAGI. V was cut by 5 bases and J by 6 bases, with 11 bases left in between. Expressed TCRB transcripts were sequenced because the isolated RNA had all been reverse transcribed beforehand. Some clones are missing from TCRdb's copy, which holds only in-frame ones; the method was immunoSEQ multiplex PCR. The sample yields roughly 610,000 clones, about a sixth seen once. This clone was picked up a small number of times. Its specificity is unknown. The authors sorted CD4+ naive, central memory, regulatory and stem cell-like memory cells via CD45RO/CCR7/CD25/CD127/CD95/CD27.

The chain carries TRBV6-5 and TRBJ1-3; no clear D gene. The sample was naive CD4+ T cells from blood. This receptor was identified in a man aged 18 to 29 in good health. The CDR3 coding sequence is TGTGCCAGCAGTCTCTCCACCTTAAACACCATATATTTT. Its protein product is CASSLSTLNTIYF.